The rows below give T cell receptor beta chains drawn from one sample of a study of blood T cells in healthy people across ages. One entry per CDR3 protein, called by TCRdb with MiXCR from the 5' RACE reads. This table has about 1.4 million distinct CDR3 sequences, approximately 63% appearing once. The sample consisted of blood. The receptors were gathered from a man aged 18-30 years in good health. Both conserved end residues are part of each CDR3. Each record gives: J gene, clone size, V gene, D gene, CDR3 DNA, CDR3 protein. A D gene is named only where the DNA matches it firmly. Expanded clones are given a class, and other clones once, few, many or no size at all.

J: TRBJ2-7; size: NA; V: TRBV12-3/TRBV12-4; D: NA; DNA: TGTGCCAGCAGCAAGACAGCCTACGGGCAGTACTTC; CDR3: CASSKTAYGQYF
J: TRBJ2-2; size: once; V: TRBV12-3/TRBV12-4; D: NA; DNA: TGTGCCAGCGTTGGTCGCGGGGACACCGGGGAGCTGTTTTTT; CDR3: CASVGRGDTGELFF
J: TRBJ2-1; size: NA; V: TRBV29-1; D: TRBD2; DNA: TGCAGCGTTGGTGCTGGGACTAGCGCCCGCTCCTACAATGAGCAGTTCTTC; CDR3: CSVGAGTSARSYNEQFF
J: TRBJ2-1; size: many; V: TRBV20-1; D: TRBD2; DNA: TGCAGTGCTAGACTCATAGGACTAGGTGACAATGAGCAGTTCTTC; CDR3: CSARLIGLGDNEQFF
J: TRBJ1-1; size: NA; V: TRBV5-1; D: NA; DNA: TGCGCCAGCAGCTTGGCCGGGTACTCCGGAGCTTTCTTT; CDR3: CASSLAGYSGAFF
J: TRBJ2-6; size: few; V: TRBV10-2; D: NA; DNA: TGCGTGGAGCCCGGGGCCAACGTCCTGACTTTC; CDR3: CVEPGANVLTF
J: TRBJ1-1; size: NA; V: TRBV12-3/TRBV12-4; D: NA; DNA: TGTGCCAGCACCTTCGGACAGACTGAAGCTTTCTTT; CDR3: CASTFGQTEAFF
J: TRBJ2-1; size: few; V: TRBV12-3/TRBV12-4; D: TRBD2; DNA: TGTGCCAGCAGTTTTGCGGGGGGCAACTACAATGAGCAGTTCTTC; CDR3: CASSFAGGNYNEQFF
J: TRBJ2-7; size: NA; V: TRBV2; D: NA; DNA: TGTGCCAGCACCCCGATCGAGGGAGACAGCTCCTACGAGCAGTACTTC; CDR3: CASTPIEGDSSYEQYF
J: TRBJ1-6; size: NA; V: TRBV4-1; D: NA; DNA: TGCGCCAGCAGCCAAGTCGGGGACATTCCCCTCCACTTT; CDR3: CASSQVGDIPLHF
J: TRBJ1-5; size: once; V: TRBV6-6; D: TRBD1; DNA: TGTGCCAGCAGTTCCTGGACAGGGGCAAGAGGCAATCAGCCCCAGCATTTT; CDR3: CASSSWTGARGNQPQHF
J: TRBJ2-4; size: few; V: TRBV4-1; D: NA; DNA: TGCGCCAGCAGCCAAGAGGCGGGACTCGATCGAGACATTCAGTACTTC; CDR3: CASSQEAGLDRDIQYF
J: TRBJ2-7; size: once; V: TRBV27; D: NA; DNA: TGTGCCAGCAGTTTATCTTTCGCCTACGAGCAGTACTTC; CDR3: CASSLSFAYEQYF
J: TRBJ2-1; size: NA; V: TRBV7-2; D: TRBD2; DNA: TGTGCCAGCAGCTTAGCTAGCGGGGGGATTCGTGAGCAGTTCTTC; CDR3: CASSLASGGIREQFF
J: TRBJ2-3; size: NA; V: TRBV29-1; D: TRBD1; DNA: TGCAGCGTTGCTCCAGGGGGGACAGGGGCTGGAGATACGCAGTATTTT; CDR3: CSVAPGGTGAGDTQYF
J: TRBJ2-3; size: NA; V: TRBV6-5; D: NA; DNA: TGTGCCAGCAACCGACAGCGCACAGATACGCAGTATTTT; CDR3: CASNRQRTDTQYF
J: TRBJ2-5; size: NA; V: TRBV5-5; D: TRBD2; DNA: TGTGCCAGCAGCTTGGCAGCGGGGGAGTCACAAGAGACCCAGTACTTC; CDR3: CASSLAAGESQETQYF
J: TRBJ2-1; size: NA; V: TRBV29-1; D: NA; DNA: TGCAGCCGCCGCGGACTCAACAATGAGCAGTTCTTC; CDR3: CSRRGLNNEQFF
J: TRBJ1-5; size: NA; V: TRBV6-6; D: NA; DNA: TGTGCCAGCAGTTCCCAGGGGAGGATCAGGAATCAGCCCCAGCATTTT; CDR3: CASSSQGRIRNQPQHF
J: TRBJ2-4; size: NA; V: TRBV5-1; D: NA; DNA: TGCGCCAGCAGCTTGGCCGAGACGGAGGACAAGCAGTACTTC; CDR3: CASSLAETEDKQYF
J: TRBJ1-6; size: NA; V: TRBV7-8; D: TRBD1; DNA: TGTGCCAGCAGCCCCCGGGACAGGATTAATTCACCCCTCCACTTT; CDR3: CASSPRDRINSPLHF
J: TRBJ2-3; size: NA; V: TRBV29-1; D: TRBD1; DNA: TGCAGCGTTGACACGGGACAGCTTAGCACAGATACGCAGTATTTT; CDR3: CSVDTGQLSTDTQYF
J: TRBJ2-7; size: NA; V: TRBV7-9; D: TRBD1; DNA: TGTGCCAGCAGCTTAGGAGCGACAGGGTATGAGCAGTACTTC; CDR3: CASSLGATGYEQYF
J: TRBJ2-5; size: once; V: TRBV4-3; D: TRBD1; DNA: TGCGCCAGCAGCCAAGACCGCGGAATTTTTGGCAGGGGGCAAGAGACCCAGTACTTC; CDR3: CASSQDRGIFGRGQETQYF
J: TRBJ2-7; size: NA; V: TRBV7-2; D: TRBD2; DNA: TGTGCCAGCAGCTTAACTAGCGGAACCTACTACGAGCAGTACTTC; CDR3: CASSLTSGTYYEQYF
J: TRBJ2-3; size: NA; V: TRBV11-2; D: TRBD2; DNA: TGTGCCAGCAGCTTCCTGCCGGGTAGCGGGAGCCGCACAGATACGCAGTATTTT; CDR3: CASSFLPGSGSRTDTQYF
J: TRBJ2-1; size: NA; V: TRBV4-1; D: TRBD2; DNA: TGCGCCAGCAGACAATTGCTAGCGGGAGTTATTTACAATGAGCAGTTCTTC; CDR3: CASRQLLAGVIYNEQFF
J: TRBJ2-1; size: few; V: TRBV5-1; D: TRBD2; DNA: TGCGCCAGCAGCTCGACTAGCGGGATTTGGGCTGAGCAGTTCTTC; CDR3: CASSSTSGIWAEQFF
J: TRBJ2-7; size: NA; V: TRBV6-4; D: TRBD1; DNA: TGTGCCAGCAGTGTTGGACAGGGGGCTTGTTCGTGGGAGCAGTACTTC; CDR3: CASSVGQGACSWEQYF
J: TRBJ2-2; size: NA; V: TRBV6-2/TRBV6-3; D: TRBD2; DNA: TGTGCCAGCAGTTACTCGAACCCCCGGACTAGATCCGGGGAGCTGTTTTTT; CDR3: CASSYSNPRTRSGELFF
J: TRBJ2-1; size: NA; V: TRBV9; D: TRBD2; DNA: TGTGCCAGCAGCTTCCGTTGGACTAGCGGGGACAACAATGAGCAGTTCTTC; CDR3: CASSFRWTSGDNNEQFF
J: TRBJ2-7; size: NA; V: TRBV4-1; D: TRBD1; DNA: TGCGCCAGCAGCCAAGAGACAGGGATTTTCGACGAGCAGTACTTC; CDR3: CASSQETGIFDEQYF
J: TRBJ1-2; size: NA; V: TRBV27; D: NA; DNA: TGTGCCAGCAGGCCCCCAGGACTCTATGGCTACACCTTC; CDR3: CASRPPGLYGYTF
J: TRBJ2-1; size: NA; V: TRBV5-1; D: NA; DNA: TGCGCCAGCAGCTTGGACAGGGTTGGGGATGAGCAGTTCTTC; CDR3: CASSLDRVGDEQFF
J: TRBJ2-5; size: NA; V: TRBV24-1; D: NA; DNA: TGTGCCACCAGTGTCTACGGACCCCTCGGGGAGACCCAGTACTTC; CDR3: CATSVYGPLGETQYF
J: TRBJ2-5; size: NA; V: TRBV10-3; D: NA; DNA: TGTGCCATCACGGAGGGAACGAGGGAGCAGTACTTC; CDR3: CAITEGTREQYF